Listed here are 25 T cell receptor beta chains from one sample, sequenced in a study of blood T cell repertoires in COVID-19. This table comes from immunoSEQ multiplex PCR, and its TCRdb copy is limited to in-frame clones, with some not included. This table holds approximately 74,000 clones, 60% to 85% found once. Sequenced sample: peripheral blood. All receptors derive from a man aged 55 to 69 with acute or convalescent COVID-19.

V gene TRBV28 combines with J gene TRBJ1-5; D might be TRBD1 (6 bases). Germline V CDR1 and CDR2: MDHEN, SYDVKM. V was trimmed by 6 bases and J by 3 bases, leaving 15 bases between them. The CDR3 length is 15 residues. Here the CDR3 DNA reads TGTGCCAGCAGCCCTCGCAGGGGCGCCAATCAGCCCCAGCATTTT. This sequence encodes CASSPRRGANQPQHF.

This chain uses TRBV30 with TRBJ1-5; no clear D gene. V gave up 0 bases and J gave up 5 bases, with 11 bases separating them. The CDR3 runs 14 residues. Germline V gene data show CDR1 as GTSNPN and CDR2 as SVGIG (reference sequence). The CDR3 DNA is TGTGCCTGGAGTGTTGGGCAGCATTATCAGCCCCAGCATTTT. It is translated as CAWSVGQHYQPQHF. Supplemented by reference TRBV30 and TRBJ1-5, the full variable domain reads SQTIHQWPATLVQPVGSPLSLECTVEGTSNPNLYWYRQAAGRGLQLLFYSVGIGQISSEVPQNLSASRPQDRQFILSSKKLLLSDSGFYLCAWSVGQHYQPQHFGDGTRLSIL.

The table lists this clone with a few counts. The chain uses TRBV4-2 and TRBJ1-2; tentatively, D is TRBD1 (5 bases). Germline V CDR1 and CDR2: LGHNA, YNFKEQ. This CDR3 has 18 amino acids. With 0 bases removed from V and 2 bases from J, the gap between germline ends came to 19 bases. Here the CDR3 DNA reads TGTGCCAGCAGCCAAGATAATGGGGGGTCAAGGGGAAACTATGGCTACACCTTC. It is translated as CASSQDNGGSRGNYGYTF.

V usage is TRBV30 and J usage is TRBJ2-2; TRBD1 is a possible D gene (6 bases). V was clipped by 1 base and J by 4 bases, with 10 bases between them. Germline CDR1 GTSNPN, CDR2 SVGIG (reference sequence). This CDR3 comprises 14 residues. The CDR3 DNA sequence: TGTGCCTGGAGTGCAGGGGCGGTCACCGGGGAGCTGTTTTTT. Translated, it gives CAWSAGAVTGELFF.

The chain recombines TRBV2 with TRBJ2-7, with 9 bases lining up with TRBD1. Unmatched junction bases numbered 8, after V lost 7 bases and J lost 4 bases. From germline, CDR1 is SNHLY and CDR2 FYNNEI. The CDR3 runs 14 residues. The CDR3 nucleotides are TGTGCCAGCAAGGGGTACAGGGGGCTGTACGAGCAGTACTTC. Its translation is CASKGYRGLYEQYF.

The chain carries TRBV11-3 and TRBJ1-3, with D possibly matching TRBD1 (5 bases). The CDR3 loop spans 15 amino acids. CDR1 and CDR2 from the germline V gene are SGHNT and YENEEA. V was pared by 0 bases and J by 0 bases, with 6 bases between. The CDR3 loop reads CASSLEGLSGNTIYF. CDR3 DNA: TGTGCCAGCAGCTTAGAGGGGCTCTCTGGAAACACCATATATTTT.

The rearrangement links TRBV6-5 to TRBJ2-7; D is uncertain. This CDR3 spans 14 amino acids. CDR1 is MNHEY, CDR2 SVGAGI, per germline. The ends were cut back, 5 bases at V and 3 bases at J, with 14 bases in the middle. This CDR3 reads CASSLGTYDYEQYF. The CDR3 nucleotides read TGTGCCAGCAGTCTAGGCACCTACGACTACGAGCAGTACTTC.

This chain uses TRBV3-1 (or the pseudogene TRBV3-2) with TRBJ2-7, with 10 positions matching TRBD2. The CDR3 runs to 14 residues. Trimming took 3 bases from V and 5 from J; bases not matched to a gene: 4. In germline, CDR1 is LGHDT, CDR2 YNNKEL (reference sequence). The CDR3 nucleotides read TGTGCCAGCAGCCACAGCGGGGGGGCAAACGAGCAGTACTTC. It translates to CASSHSGGANEQYF.

This clone was seen a single time. The V gene is TRBV4-3, the J gene TRBJ2-1; possible D gene TRBD2, 7 bases. Per the germline V gene, CDR1 is LGHNA and CDR2 is YSLEER. Trimming pared 3 bases from V and 0 bases from J, leaving 15 bases between. There are 17 residues in the CDR3. CDR3 region: CASSQGRGGSSYNEQFF. CDR3 bases: TGCGCCAGCAGCCAGGGAAGGGGGGGATCCTCCTACAATGAGCAGTTCTTC.

V is TRBV7-9 and J is TRBJ2-3; 10 bases are shared with TRBD1. The junction had 8 bases not matched to a gene; V was cut back by 6 bases and J by 5 bases. This CDR3 is 15 amino acids long. Germline V CDR1 and CDR2: SEHNR, FQNEAQ (reference sequence). The CDR3 reads CASRPDRGPQDTQYF. CDR3 DNA sequence: TGTGCCAGCAGACCTGACAGGGGGCCTCAAGATACGCAGTATTTT.

The chain is built from TRBV18 and TRBJ1-1, with D hard to call. The germline V gene has CDR1 KGHSH and CDR2 LQKENI. The CDR3 extends over 13 amino acids. Trimming took off 7 bases at V and 1 base at J, with 10 bases between the two ends. The CDR3: CASCLPGNTEAFF. CDR3 nucleotide sequence: TGTGCCAGCTGTTTGCCGGGGAACACTGAAGCTTTCTTT.

The chain couples TRBV2 to TRBJ2-3; the match to TRBD2 covers 7 bases. From germline, CDR1 is SNHLY and CDR2 FYNNEI. Germline trimming cut 2 bases from V and 5 bases from J; bases unmatched to any gene: 7. CDR3 size: 15 residues. This CDR3 reads CASSEWRGKVDTQYF. In DNA form, the CDR3 reads TGTGCCAGCAGTGAATGGCGGGGGAAGGTAGATACGCAGTATTTT.

This sequence joins TRBV18 and TRBJ1-2; TRBD1 is a possible D gene (5 bases). The CDR3 length is 15 residues. Germline V lookup: CDR1 KGHSH, CDR2 LQKENI. V gave up 0 bases and J gave up 4 bases, with 12 bases separating them. The CDR3 nucleotides read TGTGCCAGCTCACCACCCGGACACGGCCTCTATGGCTACACCTTC. Its translation: CASSPPGHGLYGYTF.

This sequence joins TRBV7-8 and TRBJ2-4, with 8 bases identical to TRBD1. CDR1 is SGHVS and CDR2 is FQNEAQ in the germline V gene. V lost 1 base and J lost 1; bases outside the gene matches: 6. This CDR3 comprises 17 residues. DNA of the CDR3: TGTGCCAGCAGCTTAGACACCAGGACAGGGGCCAAAAACATTCAGTACTTC. Encoded protein: CASSLDTRTGAKNIQYF.

V and J are TRBV7-9 and TRBJ1-1; possible D gene TRBD1, 5 bases. From germline, CDR1 is SEHNR and CDR2 FQNEAQ (reference sequence). The CDR3 totals 15 residues. The V end lost 0 bases, the J end lost 4 bases, and 12 bases lay between the germline ends. Here the CDR3 reads CASSLAPGMGTEAFF. The CDR3 region has the DNA TGTGCCAGCAGCTTAGCTCCAGGGATGGGCACTGAAGCTTTCTTT.

The chain links TRBV19 to TRBJ1-1; weak D call: TRBD1 (6 bases). The germline V gene has CDR1 LNHDA and CDR2 SQIVND (reference sequence). Trimming shortened V by 5 bases and J by 4 bases, and 20 bases separated the two germline ends. The length of the CDR3 is 16 residues. The CDR3: CASSPGGITGSTEAFF. CDR3 DNA sequence: TGTGCCAGTAGTCCGGGGGGCATTACAGGGAGCACTGAAGCTTTCTTT.

The rearrangement uses TRBV5-4 and TRBJ1-2, with a tentative D call TRBD1 (6 bases). Trimming stripped 3 bases from V and 7 bases from J, with 16 bases between. Germline CDR1 and CDR2: SGHNT and YYREEE (reference sequence). CDR3 size: 14 residues. In nucleotides, the CDR3 is TGTGCCAGCAGCTGGGAACAGGGTGGGGGTGGCTACACCTTC. Translation: CASSWEQGGGGYTF.

The chain has TRBV6-2 or TRBV6-3 and TRBJ1-1; TRBD1 is a possible D gene (5 bases). Germline V gene sequence: CDR1 MNHEY, CDR2 SVGEGT. The V end was cut by 7 bases, the J end by 13 bases, with 22 bases between. The CDR3 spans 13 residues. CDR3 in amino acids: CASIPHPTGEIFF. CDR3 nucleotides: TGTGCCAGCATCCCACACCCCACAGGTGAGATTTTCTTT.

To note about this clone: The junction differs from germline at one of its ends, possibly a read error. The chain links TRBV5-8 to TRBJ1-2, with TRBD1 matching over 9 bases. Germline V gives CDR1 SGHTS, CDR2 YDEGEE. The length of the CDR3 is 16 residues. The CDR3 spells CASSGGQGKANYDYTF. In nucleotides, the CDR3 is TGTGCCAGCAGCGGGGGACAGGGAAAGGCTAACTATGACTACACCTTC.

The table lists this clone with a few counts. The J gene is TRBJ1-2, the V gene TRBV4-2; D not resolved. Germline CDR1 reads LGHNA; CDR2 reads YNFKEQ. V lost 4 bases to trimming and J lost 6 bases, with 15 bases between them. There are 14 residues in the CDR3. The CDR3 bases are TGTGCCAGCAGCCCCCTTGGTGCGGGAGATGGCTACACCTTC. Residues: CASSPLGAGDGYTF.

This chain uses TRBV4-3 with TRBJ2-2, with a possible D match to TRBD1 (6 bases). The CDR3 is made up of 17 amino acids. Germline CDR1 is LGHNA and CDR2 is YSLEER. The V end was cut by 1 base, the J end by 4 bases, with 16 bases between. CDR3 amino acids: CASSQGHMSGATGELFF. CDR3 nucleotide sequence: TGCGCCAGCAGCCAAGGCCATATGTCAGGGGCCACCGGGGAGCTGTTTTTT.

V is TRBV5-1 and J is TRBJ2-2, with D maybe TRBD1 (6 bases). The germline V gene encodes CDR1 SGHRS and CDR2 YFSETQ. The germline V and J ends were trimmed by 4 bases and 2 bases, with 15 bases remaining between them. The CDR3 is made up of 16 amino acids. CDR3 nucleotide sequence: TGCGCCAGCAGCGCACAACAGGGACGTAACACCGGGGAGCTGTTTTTT. Translating gives CASSAQQGRNTGELFF.

This clone has just one count. The rearrangement links TRBV18 to TRBJ2-7, with a possible D match to TRBD1 (5 bases). V was shortened by 0 bases and J by 4 bases, with 10 bases between the two germline ends. Germline V gene sequence: CDR1 KGHSH, CDR2 LQKENI. The CDR3 has 14 amino acids. The CDR3 reads CASSPPVGAYEQYF. The CDR3 DNA is TGTGCCAGCTCACCACCGGTAGGGGCATACGAGCAGTACTTC.

This rearrangement joins TRBV7-2 to TRBJ2-1; tentatively, D is TRBD2 (6 bases). Trimming removed 5 bases from V and 9 bases from J, with 14 bases in between. The germline V gene encodes CDR1 SGHTA and CDR2 FQGNSA. This CDR3 contains 13 residues. The CDR3 sequence: CASSIRTIGEQFF. Written as DNA, the CDR3 is TGTGCCAGCAGCATTCGGACTATAGGTGAGCAGTTCTTC.

The CDR3 region is CASSLDPPGLSYEQYF. The CDR3 DNA is TGTGCCAGCAGCTTAGATCCCCCAGGGCTCTCCTACGAGCAGTACTTC. The J gene is TRBJ2-7, the V gene TRBV7-2; D may be TRBD1 (5 bases). Germline lookup yields CDR1 SGHTA and CDR2 FQGNSA. This CDR3 contains 16 residues. Trimming took 1 base from V and 0 from J, leaving 13 bases between them.